This TCR beta chain originates from a study of T cells after yellow fever vaccination. Findings and caveats of the study: There was a small share of clonotypes that showed up in both the CD4 and CD8 compartments.

TCRdb used MiXCR to reprocess the 5' RACE reads, holding one entry per CDR3 protein. This table has tens of thousands of distinct CDR3 sequences, 5% appearing once. To note about this clonotype: Its antigen is unidentified.

This CDR3 has 14 residues. In germline, CDR1 is MDHEN, CDR2 SYDVKM. Trimming at V came to 4 bases and at J to 7 bases, leaving 7 bases not matched to a gene. The sample was CD8+ T cells sorted from PBMCs, taken 10 days after the yellow fever booster vaccination. The TCR was taken from a man between 25 and 39 years old who received the YFV17D yellow fever vaccine. The rearrangement links TRBV28 to TRBJ1-1; 9 bases are shared with TRBD1. The CDR3 nucleotides are TGTGCCAGCAGTTCCGACAGGGGGAGGGGTGAAGCTTTCTTT. Translation: CASSSDRGRGEAFF.